Below are 25 T cell receptor beta chains sequenced from a single sample in a study of shared clonotypes between healthy human individuals. Data came from immunoSEQ multiplex PCR; TCRdb stores just in-frame clones and leaves some out. The sample shows about 710,000 clones, about 80% of them seen only once. The material sequenced was memory CD4+ T cells sorted from blood. As for subset: CD45RA-negative fraction. Receptors originate from a woman in her 30s in good health.

V usage is TRBV7-3 and J usage is TRBJ2-3; D remains ambiguous. The CDR3 extends over 16 amino acids. Germline V gene sequence: CDR1 SGHTA, CDR2 FQGTGA. The V and J ends lost 4 bases and 1 base respectively, with 15 bases between them. The CDR3, as DNA: TGTGCCAGCAGCTCTAAGGAAGGCGGAGGCACAGATACGCAGTATTTT. It encodes CASSSKEGGGTDTQYF.

V usage is TRBV9 and J usage is TRBJ1-1, with D possibly TRBD1 on 5 matching bases. Per germline, CDR1 SGDLS and CDR2 YYNGEE. This CDR3 region has 17 residues. The V end was cut by 0 bases, the J end by 5 bases, with 20 bases between. The CDR3 loop reads CASSVDSSGGAGTEAFF. CDR3 bases: TGTGCCAGCAGCGTAGACTCGAGCGGAGGGGCTGGGACTGAAGCTTTCTTT.

CDR3 sequence (DNA): TGCGCCAGCAGCGTCGGGACAACTGGAAACACCATATATTTT. It codes for CASSVGTTGNTIYF. The chain couples TRBV5-1 to TRBJ1-3; weak D call: TRBD1 (6 bases). Germline values: CDR1 SGHRS, CDR2 YFSETQ. The CDR3 spans 14 residues. V lost 4 bases, J lost 2 bases, and 10 bases lay in between.

This clone was picked up many times. The chain has TRBV5-1 and TRBJ2-7; the match to TRBD2 covers 8 bases. Germline V CDR1 and CDR2: SGHRS, YFSETQ. This CDR3 spans 12 amino acids. Unmatched junction bases numbered 6, after V lost 10 bases and J lost 3 bases. CDR3 sequence reads: CARIAGNYEQYF. CDR3 nucleotides: TGCGCCCGAATAGCGGGAAACTACGAGCAGTACTTC.

The J gene is TRBJ1-2, the V gene TRBV28; D uncertain. V was clipped by 5 bases and J by 8 bases, with 15 bases between them. The CDR3 has 13 amino acids. The germline V gene encodes CDR1 MDHEN and CDR2 SYDVKM. As DNA, the CDR3 is TGTGCCAGCAGTCCCACCGTTTGGGTCGGCTACACCTTC. As protein: CASSPTVWVGYTF.

This clone has more than one count but fewer than ten. The chain recombines TRBV13 with TRBJ1-2; no clear D. Trimming shortened V by 1 base and J by 7 bases, and 7 bases separated the two germline ends. The CDR3 consists of 12 residues. Germline CDR1 PRHDT, CDR2 FYEKMQ (reference sequence). Written as DNA, the CDR3 is TGTGCCAGCAGCTTAGTGTCCGTTGGCTACACCTTC. Translation gives CASSLVSVGYTF.

The genes are TRBV6-1 and TRBJ1-1, with no clear D. The germline gives CDR1 MNHNS, CDR2 SASEGT. Trimming removed 1 base from V and 5 bases from J, with 5 bases in between. There are 12 residues in the CDR3. The CDR3: CASSEGFTEAFF. The CDR3 bases are TGTGCCAGCAGTGAAGGGTTTACTGAAGCTTTCTTT.

V gene TRBV11-2 combines with J gene TRBJ2-1, with a tentative D call TRBD1 (5 bases). The V gene's germline CDR1 is SGHAT and CDR2 FQNNGV. The CDR3 loop spans 14 amino acids. V was pared by 5 bases and J by 4 bases, with 12 bases between. CDR3 in amino acids: CASSARQLYNEQFF. The DNA for the CDR3 is TGTGCCAGCAGCGCACGACAGCTATACAATGAGCAGTTCTTC.

Note on this clone: In the same sample, other DNA sequences code for this CDR3. The chain has TRBV5-4 and TRBJ1-2; TRBD1 matches 8 bases. The CDR3 spans 13 residues. CDR1 SGHNT and CDR2 YYREEE come from the germline V gene (reference sequence). With V trimmed by 4 bases and J by 7 bases, 6 bases remained unmatched. CDR3: CASSLDRDAGYTF. As DNA, the CDR3 is TGTGCCAGCAGCCTGGACAGGGACGCTGGCTACACCTTC. Full variable domain (missing parts from reference TRBV5-4 and TRBJ1-2): ETGVTQSPTHLIKTRGQQVTLRCSSQSGHNTVSWYQQALGQGPQFIFQYYREEENGRGNFPPRFSGLQFPNYSSELNVNALELDDSALYLCASSLDRDAGYTFGSGTRLTVV.

This chain links TRBV25-1 with TRBJ2-4; possible D gene TRBD1, 7 bases. Germline V CDR1 and CDR2: MGHDK, SYGVNS. The CDR3 is 16 amino acids. The V gene lost 6 bases and the J gene lost 0 bases, with 15 bases spanning the gap. CDR3 residues: CASSAGQQLAKNIQYF. In DNA form, the CDR3 reads TGTGCCAGCAGCGCGGGACAGCAGTTAGCCAAAAACATTCAGTACTTC. Based on the CDR3 plus reference TRBV25-1 and TRBJ2-4, the full variable domain is EADIYQTPRYLVIGTGKKITLECSQTMGHDKMYWYQQDPGMELHLIHYSYGVNSTEKGDLSSESTVSRIRTEHFPLTLESARPSHTSQYLCASSAGQQLAKNIQYFGAGTRLSVL.

V and J are TRBV29-1 and TRBJ2-2, with 12 bases aligning to TRBD1. Trimming took 6 bases from V and 4 from J; bases not matched to a gene: 6. Germline V gives CDR1 SQVTM, CDR2 ANQGSEA. This CDR3 contains 15 residues. The DNA of the CDR3 is TGCAGCGTAACACGGGACAGGGGGCTCACCGGGGAGCTGTTTTTT. As protein: CSVTRDRGLTGELFF.

The chain employs TRBV19 and TRBJ2-1, with D perhaps given as TRBD1 or TRBD2 (5 bases each). Trimming pared 3 bases from V and 5 bases from J, leaving 11 bases between. The CDR3 length is 14 residues. Germline CDR1 is LNHDA and CDR2 is SQIVND (reference sequence). CDR3 bases: TGTGCCAGTAGTATGTGGGACGTTAACAATGAGCAGTTCTTC. Protein: CASSMWDVNNEQFF.

The chain carries TRBV27 and TRBJ1-4; D is unresolved. The CDR3 has 14 residues. CDR1 is MNHEY and CDR2 is SMNVEV in the germline V gene (reference sequence). The V and J ends lost 5 bases and 4 bases respectively, with 11 bases between them. This CDR3 is CASSPRWSNEKLFF. Written as DNA, the CDR3 is TGTGCCAGCAGTCCCCGGTGGAGTAATGAAAAACTGTTTTTT.

This chain links TRBV7-2 with TRBJ2-7; 8 bases line up with TRBD1. The CDR3 spans 15 residues. Germline V gives CDR1 SGHTA, CDR2 FQGNSA. V lost 5 bases, J lost 0 bases, and 6 bases stayed unmatched. In DNA form, the CDR3 reads TGTGCCAGCAGCCCCAAGACAGGGGTCTCCTACGAGCAGTACTTC. The encoded protein is CASSPKTGVSYEQYF.

This chain connects TRBV5-1 to TRBJ2-7, with D possibly being TRBD1 (5 bases). CDR3 length: 16 residues. The germline V gene encodes CDR1 SGHRS and CDR2 YFSETQ. V lost 0 bases, J lost 3 bases, and 16 bases lay in between. CDR3: CASSLVGAAGRYEQYF. The CDR3 DNA is TGCGCCAGCAGCTTGGTAGGGGCCGCAGGCCGCTACGAGCAGTACTTC.

The chain carries TRBV5-1 and TRBJ2-5; D is unresolved. Looked up from germline, CDR1 is SGHRS and CDR2 is YFSETQ. The CDR3 consists of 15 residues. V lost 4 bases to trimming and J lost 5 bases, with 18 bases between them. The CDR3 region is CASSRSIPHDETQYF. The DNA of the CDR3 is TGCGCCAGCAGCCGTAGTATCCCTCATGACGAGACCCAGTACTTC.

This chain joins TRBV5-1 and TRBJ2-7; no definite D call. The germline V and J ends were trimmed by 4 bases and 2 bases, with 10 bases remaining between them. This CDR3 comprises 13 residues. CDR1 is SGHRS, CDR2 YFSETQ, per germline. The CDR3 protein is CASSTTQTYEQYF. The CDR3 DNA sequence: TGCGCCAGCAGCACGACTCAGACCTACGAGCAGTACTTC.

The chain uses TRBV27 and TRBJ2-7, with a tentative D call TRBD1 (6 bases). Trimming left V 6 bases short and J 3 bases short, with 15 bases between. Germline CDR1 is MNHEY and CDR2 is SMNVEV (reference sequence). There are 14 residues in the CDR3. This CDR3 is CASRVNRVHYEQYF. Written as DNA, the CDR3 is TGTGCCAGCAGGGTAAACAGGGTTCACTACGAGCAGTACTTC.

The chain joins TRBV5-1 to TRBJ1-2; TRBD1 is a possible D gene (6 bases). Germline V gives CDR1 SGHRS, CDR2 YFSETQ. Trimming took 2 bases from V and 0 from J, leaving 29 bases between them. This CDR3 is built from 21 residues. The CDR3 is CASSLPGANSGPTLTNYGYTF. CDR3 bases: TGCGCCAGCAGCTTACCAGGGGCCAATTCCGGCCCAACCCTCACTAACTATGGCTACACCTTC. Full variable domain (missing parts from reference TRBV5-1 and TRBJ1-2): KAGVTQTPRYLIKTRGQQVTLSCSPISGHRSVSWYQQTPGQGLQFLFEYFSETQRNKGNFPGRFSGRQFSNSRSEMNVSTLELGDSALYLCASSLPGANSGPTLTNYGYTFGSGTRLTVV.

The CDR3 here is CASSVRLAGGADTQYF. The CDR3 DNA is TGTGCCAGCAGCGTCAGACTAGCGGGAGGGGCAGATACGCAGTATTTT. The chain joins TRBV11-2 to TRBJ2-3, with TRBD2 identical over 14 bases. The CDR3 has 16 amino acids. From germline, CDR1 is SGHAT and CDR2 FQNNGV. Trimming at V came to 5 bases and at J to 4 bases, leaving 5 bases not matched to a gene.

The chain joins TRBV5-1 to TRBJ2-7; D may correspond to TRBD1 or TRBD2 (5 bases each). The ends were cut back, 4 bases at V and 0 bases at J, with 14 bases in the middle. The CDR3 totals 15 residues. Germline CDR1 SGHRS, CDR2 YFSETQ. The CDR3 reads CASSPGWGNSYEQYF. The CDR3 region has the DNA TGCGCCAGCAGCCCCGGATGGGGGAACTCCTACGAGCAGTACTTC.

The V call is TRBV27, the J call TRBJ1-5; 7 bases line up with TRBD1. CDR3 length equals 17 residues. V lost 3 bases to trimming and J lost 5 bases; unmatched junction nucleotides: 13. CDR1 and CDR2 from the germline V gene are MNHEY and SMNVEV (reference sequence). The chain's CDR3 is CASSLDTSGQEDQPQHF. The CDR3 DNA reads TGTGCCAGCAGTTTGGACACAAGCGGACAGGAGGATCAGCCCCAGCATTTT.

This chain joins TRBV28 and TRBJ1-5, with D possibly being TRBD1 (5 bases). The germline V gene has CDR1 MDHEN and CDR2 SYDVKM. The germline V and J ends were trimmed by 1 base and 5 bases, with 9 bases remaining between them. This CDR3 has 14 amino acids. CDR3: CASSLSQAYQPQHF. As DNA, the CDR3 is TGTGCCAGCAGTTTATCACAGGCCTATCAGCCCCAGCATTTT.

V usage is TRBV10-3 and J usage is TRBJ2-1; D uncertain. Trimming removed 1 base at V and 8 bases at J, with 9 bases between. The CDR3 spans 13 residues. Looked up from germline, CDR1 is ENHRY and CDR2 is SYGVKD. CDR3 in amino acids: CAISEWIVHEQFF. In nucleotides, the CDR3 is TGTGCCATCAGTGAGTGGATAGTACATGAGCAGTTCTTC.

The chain is built from TRBV5-6 and TRBJ2-7, with TRBD2 matching over 10 bases. The junction had 8 bases not matched to a gene; V was cut back by 3 bases and J by 5 bases. Germline V lookup: CDR1 SGHDT, CDR2 YYEEEE. The CDR3 consists of 15 residues. The CDR3 DNA reads TGTGCCAGCAGCTCCGCTAGCGGGAGTTGGCACGAGCAGTACTTC. Translating gives CASSSASGSWHEQYF.